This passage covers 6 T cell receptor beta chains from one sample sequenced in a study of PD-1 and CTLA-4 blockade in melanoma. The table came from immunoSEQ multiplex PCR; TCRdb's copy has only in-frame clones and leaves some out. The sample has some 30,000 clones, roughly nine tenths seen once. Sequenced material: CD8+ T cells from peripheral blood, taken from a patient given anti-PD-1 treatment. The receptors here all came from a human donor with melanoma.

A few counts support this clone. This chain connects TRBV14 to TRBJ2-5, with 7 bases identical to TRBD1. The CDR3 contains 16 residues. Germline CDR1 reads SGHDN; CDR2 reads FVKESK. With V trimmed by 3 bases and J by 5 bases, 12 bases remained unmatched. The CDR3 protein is CASSQDTTGAWETQYF. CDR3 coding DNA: TGTGCCAGCAGCCAGGATACTACAGGGGCATGGGAGACCCAGTACTTC. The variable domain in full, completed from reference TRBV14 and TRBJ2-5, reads EAGVTQFPSHSVIEKGQTVTLRCDPISGHDNLYWYRRVMGKEIKFLLHFVKESKQDESGMPNNRFLAERTGGTYSTLKVQPAELEDSGVYFCASSQDTTGAWETQYFGPGTRLLVL.

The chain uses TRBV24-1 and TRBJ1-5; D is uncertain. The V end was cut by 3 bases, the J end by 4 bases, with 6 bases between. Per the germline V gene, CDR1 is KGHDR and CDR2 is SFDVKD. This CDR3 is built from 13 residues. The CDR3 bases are TGTGCCACCAGTGATGAACTAAATCAGCCCCAGCATTTT. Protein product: CATSDELNQPQHF.

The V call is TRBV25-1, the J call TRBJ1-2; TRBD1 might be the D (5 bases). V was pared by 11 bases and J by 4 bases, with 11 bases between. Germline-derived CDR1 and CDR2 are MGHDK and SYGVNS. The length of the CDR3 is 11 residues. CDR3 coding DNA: TGTGCCGCAGGGAGTCCCTATGGCTACACCTTC. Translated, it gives CAAGSPYGYTF.

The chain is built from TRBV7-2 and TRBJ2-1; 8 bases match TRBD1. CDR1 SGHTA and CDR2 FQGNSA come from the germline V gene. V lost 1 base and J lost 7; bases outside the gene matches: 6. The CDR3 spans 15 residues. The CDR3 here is CASSLGRGRLNEQFF. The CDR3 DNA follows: TGTGCCAGCAGCTTAGGCAGGGGGCGACTAAATGAGCAGTTCTTC.

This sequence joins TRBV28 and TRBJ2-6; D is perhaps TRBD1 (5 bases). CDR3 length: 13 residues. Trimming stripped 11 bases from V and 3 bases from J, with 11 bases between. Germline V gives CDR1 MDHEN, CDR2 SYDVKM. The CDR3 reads CACSRDGANVLTF. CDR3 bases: TGTGCCTGTAGCAGGGATGGGGCCAACGTCCTGACTTTC.

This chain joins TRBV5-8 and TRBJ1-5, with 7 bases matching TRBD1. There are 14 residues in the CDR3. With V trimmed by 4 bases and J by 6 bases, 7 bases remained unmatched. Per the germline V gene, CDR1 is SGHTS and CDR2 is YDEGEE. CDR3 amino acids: CASSVTGSSQPQHF. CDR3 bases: TGTGCCAGCAGCGTGACAGGGAGTAGTCAGCCCCAGCATTTT.